This T cell receptor (beta chain) is drawn from a study of blood T cell repertoires in COVID-19. Study-wide background: Material from acute and convalescent COVID-19 was sourced from the United States, Italy and Spain. Sources were T cells, B-cell-depleted T cells, or PBMCs; the material itself was cDNA or gDNA.

Libraries were prepared by immunoSEQ multiplex PCR; TCRdb keeps only in-frame clonotypes and omits some of them. Among some 97,000 clones, more than 75% were seen once, and the ten largest hold 7% to 9.5%. Germline V lookup: CDR1 KGHSH, CDR2 LQKENI. Trimming took off 1 base at V and 2 bases at J, with 8 bases between the two ends. The CDR3 length is 14 residues. The receptor's source is a man aged 25-45 years in a cohort sampled during active COVID-19. This chain connects TRBV18 to TRBJ1-1; possibly TRBD1 for D (5 bases). The specimen sequenced was peripheral blood. The CDR3 DNA is TGTGCCAGCTCACCACAGGGGACTAACACTGAAGCTTTCTTT. Its translation is CASSPQGTNTEAFF.